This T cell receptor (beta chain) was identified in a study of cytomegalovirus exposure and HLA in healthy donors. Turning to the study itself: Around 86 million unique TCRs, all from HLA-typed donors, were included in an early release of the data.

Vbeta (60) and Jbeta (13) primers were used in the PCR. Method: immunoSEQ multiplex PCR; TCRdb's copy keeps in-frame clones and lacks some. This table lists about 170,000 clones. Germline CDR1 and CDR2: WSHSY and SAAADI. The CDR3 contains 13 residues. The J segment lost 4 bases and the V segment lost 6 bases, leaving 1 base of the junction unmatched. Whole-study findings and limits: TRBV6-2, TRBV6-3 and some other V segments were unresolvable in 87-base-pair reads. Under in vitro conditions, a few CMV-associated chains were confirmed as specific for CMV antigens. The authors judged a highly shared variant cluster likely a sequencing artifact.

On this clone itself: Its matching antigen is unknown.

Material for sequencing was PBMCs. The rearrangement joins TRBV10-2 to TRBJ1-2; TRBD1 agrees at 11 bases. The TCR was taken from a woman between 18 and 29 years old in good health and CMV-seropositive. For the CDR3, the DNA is TGCGCCAGCAGGGGGACAGGGGGCTATGGCTACACCTTC. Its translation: CASRGTGGYGYTF.